This T cell receptor beta chain was identified during a study of technical replicates of blood from a few donors. Germline V lookup: CDR1 MDHEN, CDR2 SYDVKM. The CDR3 has 14 residues. Trimming took 3 bases from V and 7 from J, leaving 13 bases between them. Clones were read by immunoSEQ multiplex PCR, and TCRdb kept only the in-frame ones, dropping some. The sample comprises about 84,000 clones, 93% of which are singletons, and about 0.26% rests with the top ten. This clone showed up just once. The V gene is TRBV28, the J gene TRBJ1-5, with D maybe TRBD1 (5 bases). This sequence was found in a human donor in good health. Sequenced material: T cells isolated from PBMCs. CDR3 residues: CASSFSIGGQPQHF. The DNA for the CDR3 is TGTGCCAGCAGTTTCTCTATCGGGGGACAGCCCCAGCATTTT. Drawing the rest from reference TRBV28 and TRBJ1-5, the complete variable domain is DVKVTQSSRYLVKRTGEKVFLECVQDMDHENMFWYRQDPGLGLRLIYFSYDVKMKEKGDIPEGYSVSREKKERFSLILESASTNQTSMYLCASSFSIGGQPQHFGDGTRLSIL.